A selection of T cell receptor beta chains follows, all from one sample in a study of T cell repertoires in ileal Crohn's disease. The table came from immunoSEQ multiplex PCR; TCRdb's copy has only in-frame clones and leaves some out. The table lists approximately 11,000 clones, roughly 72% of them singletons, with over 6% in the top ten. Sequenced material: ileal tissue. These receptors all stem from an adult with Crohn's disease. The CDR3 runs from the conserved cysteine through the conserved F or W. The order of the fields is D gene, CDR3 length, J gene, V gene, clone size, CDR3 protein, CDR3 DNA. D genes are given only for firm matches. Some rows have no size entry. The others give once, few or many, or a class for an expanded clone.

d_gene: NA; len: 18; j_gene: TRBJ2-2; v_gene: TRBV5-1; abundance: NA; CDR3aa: CASSLSPRLGGGTGELFF; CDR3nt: TGCGCCAGCAGCTTGTCCCCCAGGTTAGGGGGTGGAACCGGGGAGCTGTTTTTT
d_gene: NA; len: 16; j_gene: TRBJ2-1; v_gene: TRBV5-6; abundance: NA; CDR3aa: CASSLGAGLSYNEQFF; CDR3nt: TGTGCCAGCAGCTTGGGGGCCGGACTCTCCTACAATGAGCAGTTCTTC
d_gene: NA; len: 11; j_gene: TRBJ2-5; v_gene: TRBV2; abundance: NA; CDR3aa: CASSAVETQYF; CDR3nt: TGTGCCAGCAGTGCGGTCGAGACCCAGTACTTC
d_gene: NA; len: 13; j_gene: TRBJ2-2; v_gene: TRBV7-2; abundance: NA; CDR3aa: CASSSLQGGELFF; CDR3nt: TGTGCCAGCAGCTCCCTCCAGGGCGGGGAGCTGTTTTTT
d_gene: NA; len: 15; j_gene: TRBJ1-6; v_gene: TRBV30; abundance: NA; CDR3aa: CAWSSLIRENSPLHF; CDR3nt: TGTGCCTGGAGTTCACTGATTCGGGAGAATTCACCCCTCCACTTT
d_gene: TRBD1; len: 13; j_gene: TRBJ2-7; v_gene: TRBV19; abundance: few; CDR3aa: CATSGTAAYEQYF; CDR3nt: TGTGCCACCTCCGGGACAGCTGCCTACGAGCAGTACTTC
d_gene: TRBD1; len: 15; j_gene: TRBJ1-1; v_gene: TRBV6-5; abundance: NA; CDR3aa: CASRATGGRNTEAFF; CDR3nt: TGTGCCAGCAGGGCGACAGGGGGCAGGAACACTGAAGCTTTCTTT
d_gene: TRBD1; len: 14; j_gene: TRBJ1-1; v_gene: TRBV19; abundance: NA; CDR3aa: CASTNRDRNTEAFF; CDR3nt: TGTGCCAGTACCAACAGGGACAGGAACACTGAAGCTTTCTTT
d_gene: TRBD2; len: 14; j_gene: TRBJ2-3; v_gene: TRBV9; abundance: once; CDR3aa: CASTTSAAGDTQYF; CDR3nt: TGTGCCAGCACCACTAGCGCCGCCGGGGATACGCAGTATTTT
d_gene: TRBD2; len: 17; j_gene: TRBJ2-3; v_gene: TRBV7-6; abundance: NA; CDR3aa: CASSLPLAGAITDTQYF; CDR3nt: TGTGCCAGCAGCTTACCTCTTGCGGGAGCGATCACAGATACGCAGTATTTT
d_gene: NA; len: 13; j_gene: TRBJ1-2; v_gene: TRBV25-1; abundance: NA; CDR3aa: CASSESGMVSYTF; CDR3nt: TGTGCCAGCAGTGAGTCCGGTATGGTGAGCTACACCTTC